Listed below are T cell receptor beta chains from one sample, sequenced in a study of T cells in localized non-small cell lung cancer. Clones were read by immunoSEQ multiplex PCR, and TCRdb kept only the in-frame ones, dropping some. This sample has roughly 53,000 clones, with approximately 83% found just once. Sequenced material: peripheral blood mononuclear cells, taken before any cancer treatment. The receptors derive from a man between 40 and 70 years old with stage III lung adenocarcinoma. Each CDR3 is given without its conserved first and last residue. A D gene is named only where the DNA matches it firmly.

cdr3_length v_call d_call cdr3_aa
10 TRBV19 TRBD2 ASRAGGETQY
13 TRBV9 - ASSTRDGRSYEQY
14 TRBV5-6 TRBD1 ASSRRDRGGNQPQH
13 TRBV13 TRBD1 ASSPEQGMNTEAF
13 TRBV15 - ATSRKPGEGNTIY
12 TRBV7-2 - ASRLALAKNIQY
12 TRBV10-3 - AISESASSETQY
14 TRBV19 - ASSSRTLATNEKLF
10 TRBV5-1 - ASSLDIDTQY
12 TRBV7-6 - ASSLGGSGNTIY
11 TRBV6-5 TRBD2 ASGATSGYEQY
9 TRBV11-2 - ASSYSYEQY
13 TRBV5-1 TRBD1 ASRTGGVNTGELF
15 TRBV19 TRBD2 ASNWEGLRGYSYEQY
12 TRBV19 - ASSIVGGSTEAF
12 TRBV28 - ASRSPGERNGYT
12 TRBV27 - ASSLNSGGNTIY
13 TRBV5-1 - ASSLPGLANTEAF
10 TRBV7-2 - ASSPAVDTQY
12 TRBV2 - ASNPGSTNEKLF
13 TRBV7-8 TRBD2 ASSWGTSGRNEQF
12 TRBV7-9 TRBD1 ASSLGDRYQPQH
12 TRBV5-1 - ASSLEGNTPEQY
13 TRBV9 - ASSVNRGLNYGYT
9 TRBV19 - ARGGDNEQF
12 TRBV4-2 - ASSQPGQQTEAF
10 TRBV11-2 - ASSLNSNEQF
14 TRBV4-2 - ASSQAGLALSYEQY
11 TRBV6-4 TRBD1 ASSDGDRGRAF
14 TRBV4-3 TRBD2 ASSQEARGATDTQY
13 TRBV7-9 - ASSFSGAWTDTQY